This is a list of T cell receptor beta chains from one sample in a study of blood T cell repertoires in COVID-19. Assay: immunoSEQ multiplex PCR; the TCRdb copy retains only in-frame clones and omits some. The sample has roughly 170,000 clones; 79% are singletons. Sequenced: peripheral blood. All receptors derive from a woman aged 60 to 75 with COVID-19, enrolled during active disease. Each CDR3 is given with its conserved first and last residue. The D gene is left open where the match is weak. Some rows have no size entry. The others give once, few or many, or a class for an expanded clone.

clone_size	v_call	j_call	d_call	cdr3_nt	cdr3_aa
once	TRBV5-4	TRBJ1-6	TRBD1	TGTGCCAGCAGCGATACAGGGGGGAATAATTCACCCCTCCACTTT	CASSDTGGNNSPLHF
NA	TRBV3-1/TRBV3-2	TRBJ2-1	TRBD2	TGTGCCAGCAGCCAAGACCCCTATCCGGGGACTAGCGGGAGGGATGAGCAGTTCTTC	CASSQDPYPGTSGRDEQFF
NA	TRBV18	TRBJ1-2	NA	TGTGCCAGCTCACCACGGGCAGAGCCTAACTATGGCTACACCTTC	CASSPRAEPNYGYTF
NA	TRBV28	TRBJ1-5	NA	TGTGCCAGCAGTCCGCCCGGGGGTAGGGGCAATCAGCCCCAGCATTTT	CASSPPGGRGNQPQHF
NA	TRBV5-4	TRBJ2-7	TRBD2	TGTGCCAGCAGCTTGGACCTTAGCGGGAGTCTATACGAGCAGTACTTC	CASSLDLSGSLYEQYF
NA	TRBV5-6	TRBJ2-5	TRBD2	TGTGCCAGCAGCCCGTTACTAGCGGGAGTCCAAGAGACCCAGTACTTC	CASSPLLAGVQETQYF
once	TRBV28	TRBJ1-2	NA	TGTGCCAGCAGCTCCCACGGCGGGTCGGGCGGCTACACCTTC	CASSSHGGSGGYTF
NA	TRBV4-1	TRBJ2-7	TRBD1	TGCGCCAGCAGCCAGTCGATCGGGACAGTTATCTCCTACGAGCAGTACTTC	CASSQSIGTVISYEQYF
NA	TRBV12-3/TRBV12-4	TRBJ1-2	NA	TGTGCCAGCAGCTTGACTGGAGACGGCTACACCTTC	CASSLTGDGYTF
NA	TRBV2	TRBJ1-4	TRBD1	TGTGCCAGCAGTGACCCGACAGGGATTGGAGAAAAACTGTTTTTT	CASSDPTGIGEKLFF
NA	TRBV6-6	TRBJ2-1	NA	TGTGCCAGCAGGCCTCAGGGGGGCGAGCAGTTCTTC	CASRPQGGEQFF
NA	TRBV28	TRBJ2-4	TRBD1	TGTGCCAGCGTAGGACAGGCGGCAAACATTCAGTACTTC	CASVGQAANIQYF